This TCR beta chain derives from a study of blood T cell repertoires in COVID-19. About the research overall: Nucleic acid was either cDNA or gDNA, and it came from T cells, B-cell-depleted T cells, or PBMCs.

The V and J ends lost 8 bases and 1 base respectively, with 11 bases between them. The CDR3 contains 13 residues. Germline CDR1 reads SGHTA; CDR2 reads FQGNSA. The protocol was immunoSEQ multiplex PCR, while the TCRdb copy is restricted to in-frame clones and leaves out a portion. This repertoire shows roughly 180,000 clones, 60% to 85% found once; its top ten account for around 8.1%. Patients of the Seattle cohort, enrolled during active infection, were followed longitudinally. This chain joins TRBV7-2 and TRBJ1-1; a possible D gene is TRBD1 (5 bases). The sample comprised peripheral blood. The source is an older woman with COVID-19, enrolled during active disease. CDR3 in amino acids: CASLGHPNTEAFF. The CDR3, as DNA: TGTGCCAGCCTTGGACACCCGAACACTGAAGCTTTCTTT. The full variable domain, its missing parts supplied by reference TRBV7-2 and TRBJ1-1, is GAGVSQSPSNKVTEKGKDVELRCDPISGHTALYWYRQSLGQGLEFLIYFQGNSAPDKSGLPSDRFSAERTGGSVSTLTIQRTQQEDSAVYLCASLGHPNTEAFFGQGTRLTVV.